One sample yielded the 20 T cell receptor beta chains listed below, sequenced in a study of blood T cells in healthy people across ages. Combining a sample-barcoded 5' primer with a J-beta primer mix, a second PCR ran for 7 to 11 cycles. TCRdb independently ran MiXCR on the 5' RACE reads; one entry per CDR3 protein. Among approximately 820,000 distinct CDR3 sequences listed, around 45% were seen once. The specimen was blood. All receptors derive from a man aged 55-75 years in good health.

In nucleotides, the CDR3 is TGTGCCAGCAGTTTCGAACGGGGGGCTAATGGGCCCCAGCATTTT. Amino acids: CASSFERGANGPQHF. The rearrangement joins TRBV28 to TRBJ1-5, with D maybe TRBD1 (6 bases). The CDR3 runs to 15 residues. Germline CDR1 is MDHEN and CDR2 is SYDVKM. The V end lost 3 bases, the J end lost 9 bases, and 18 bases lay between the germline ends.

The chain links TRBV5-6 to TRBJ2-2; weak D call: TRBD1 (6 bases). The V end was cut by 6 bases, the J end by 0 bases, with 18 bases between. Per germline, CDR1 SGHDT and CDR2 YYEEEE. There are 17 residues in the CDR3. The CDR3 spells CASNLGAGASNTGELFF. As DNA, the CDR3 is TGTGCCAGCAACCTGGGGGCAGGGGCATCGAACACCGGGGAGCTGTTTTTT.

This clonotype was counted a few times. This chain links TRBV5-1 with TRBJ2-3; unclear D gene. Germline V gene lookup returns CDR1 SGHRS and CDR2 YFSETQ. V shed 0 bases and J shed 1 base, with 6 bases lying between them. The CDR3 runs to 14 residues. CDR3 loop: CASSLGHGTDTQYF. The CDR3 DNA is TGCGCCAGCAGCTTGGGCCACGGCACAGATACGCAGTATTTT.

This clonotype has a handful of counts. The rearrangement joins TRBV6-2 or TRBV6-3 to TRBJ2-7; TRBD1 agrees at 8 bases. The germline gives CDR1 MNHEY, CDR2 SVGEGT. This CDR3 has 14 residues. Germline trimming cut 5 bases from V and 2 bases from J; bases unmatched to any gene: 5. The CDR3 spells CASSTTGATYEQYF. CDR3 nucleotides: TGTGCCAGCAGTACGACAGGGGCCACCTACGAGCAGTACTTC.

The gene calls are TRBV11-2 and TRBJ2-5; 8 bases are shared with TRBD1. From germline, CDR1 is SGHAT and CDR2 FQNNGV. The CDR3 runs to 14 residues. Trimming cost V 7 bases and J 6 bases; bases outside gene matches: 10. This CDR3 is CASTEQGVMKTQYF. The CDR3 region has the DNA TGTGCCAGCACGGAACAGGGGGTCATGAAGACCCAGTACTTC.

The rearrangement uses TRBV6-5 and TRBJ2-1; 7 nucleotides align to TRBD1. Per germline, CDR1 MNHEY and CDR2 SVGAGI. There are 14 residues in the CDR3. V lost 5 bases to trimming and J lost 3 bases; unmatched junction nucleotides: 4. This CDR3 reads CASSPGQFYNEQFF. CDR3 in DNA: TGTGCCAGCAGTCCGGGACAGTTCTACAATGAGCAGTTCTTC.

Regarding this clonotype: An end of the junction does not agree with germline; a read error may underlie this. The chain joins TRBV5-1 to TRBJ1-1; D unresolved. There are 13 residues in the CDR3. Germline V gene data show CDR1 as SGHRS and CDR2 as YFSETQ. CDR3 coding DNA: TGTGCCACTAGTCGGAGCATGAACACTGAAGCTTTCTTT. Protein: CATSRSMNTEAFF.

In this sample, this clonotype turned up a few times. The CDR3 here is CASSLYGGTSGGVLQETQYF. The DNA for the CDR3 is TGTGCCAGCAGCTTATATGGGGGCACTAGCGGGGGGGTGCTCCAAGAGACCCAGTACTTC. The chain joins TRBV7-2 to TRBJ2-5, with 13 positions matching TRBD2. Per germline, CDR1 SGHTA and CDR2 FQGNSA. The CDR3 consists of 20 residues. The trim removed 2 bases at V and 1 base at J, leaving 13 bases unmatched.

The V and J genes are TRBV11-2 and TRBJ1-1; D unclear. Deletions cut 2 bases from V and 0 bases from J, with 7 bases between. CDR3 length equals 14 residues. The germline gives CDR1 SGHAT, CDR2 FQNNGV. CDR3 sequence (DNA): TGTGCCAGCAGCTTAAACCTATTGAACACTGAAGCTTTCTTT. Its protein product is CASSLNLLNTEAFF.

This clonotype came up a few times. This rearrangement joins TRBV6-2 or TRBV6-3 to TRBJ2-5; TRBD2 aligns across 7 bases. The ends lost 6 bases at V and 5 bases at J; junction bases unmatched: 12. Germline V gene data show CDR1 as MNHEY and CDR2 as SVGEGT. The CDR3 length is 15 residues. CDR3 coding DNA: TGTGCCAGCAGCTTCAACAAACTAGCGAGTGAGACCCAGTACTTC. Translating gives CASSFNKLASETQYF.

This clonotype was detected ten times or more. This chain links TRBV7-2 with TRBJ2-5; D ambiguous. Germline V gives CDR1 SGHTA, CDR2 FQGNSA. This CDR3 contains 14 residues. Trimming took 1 base from V and 2 from J, leaving 8 bases between them. The CDR3 region has the DNA TGTGCCAGCAGCTTAGAGGTCCGTCAAGAGACCCAGTACTTC. This gives the protein CASSLEVRQETQYF. The whole variable domain, filled in from reference TRBV7-2 and TRBJ2-5, reads GAGVSQSPSNKVTEKGKDVELRCDPISGHTALYWYRQSLGQGLEFLIYFQGNSAPDKSGLPSDRFSAERTGGSVSTLTIQRTQQEDSAVYLCASSLEVRQETQYFGPGTRLLVL.

As to this clonotype: A much larger clonotype is one base distant, so this may be a read error. The rearrangement joins TRBV5-1 to TRBJ2-1; D might be TRBD2 (5 bases). Germline values: CDR1 SGHRS, CDR2 YFSETQ. The CDR3 is 16 amino acids. CDR3 amino acids: CASRPGSGSSYTEQFF. The DNA for the CDR3 is TGCGCCAGCAGGCCTGGGAGCGGTTCCTCCTACACTGAGCAGTTCTTC.

This clonotype was counted between two and nine times. The gene calls are TRBV4-1 and TRBJ2-7; tentative D call: TRBD1 (5 bases). The CDR3 extends over 14 amino acids. The germline V gene has CDR1 MGHRA and CDR2 YSYEKL. The V gene lost 1 base and the J gene lost 5 bases, with 12 bases spanning the gap. CDR3 protein: CASSQGQGSHEQYF. DNA of the CDR3: TGCGCCAGCAGCCAAGGCCAGGGTAGCCACGAGCAGTACTTC.

This sequence joins TRBV21-1 and TRBJ2-2. TRBV21-1 is tagged as a pseudogene. The CDR3 consists of 16 residues. Written as DNA, the CDR3 is TGTGCCAGCAGCAAAGTTCCGGCCGCGAACACCGGGGAGCTGTTTTTT. It yields the protein CASSKVPAANTGELFF.

This clonotype was observed a few times. The chain recombines TRBV12-3 or TRBV12-4 with TRBJ2-7, with 9 bases fitting TRBD2. This CDR3 contains 14 residues. J lost 7 bases, V lost 7 bases, and 11 bases had no gene match. The CDR3 bases are TGTGCCAGCAACCTGATGGGACTAGCTCGGGAGCAGTACTTC. It translates to CASNLMGLAREQYF.

The V and J genes are TRBV9 and TRBJ2-3, with 7 bases lining up with TRBD2. The V gene's germline CDR1 is SGDLS and CDR2 YYNGEE. The CDR3 is 14 residues long. V dropped 3 bases and J dropped 2; count of bases not matched to a gene: 3. The CDR3 loop reads CASSGGTNTDTQYF. DNA of the CDR3: TGTGCCAGCAGCGGCGGGACTAACACAGATACGCAGTATTTT. The full variable domain, with the rest looked up from reference TRBV9 and TRBJ2-3, is DSGVTQTPKHLITATGQRVTLRCSPRSGDLSVYWYQQSLDQGLQFLIQYYNGEERAKGNILERFSAQQFPDLHSELNLSSLELGDSALYFCASSGGTNTDTQYFGPGTRLTVL.

For the CDR3, the DNA is TGCAGTGCTAGAGCCACCCTTGGCTCCTATAATTCACCCCTCCACTTT. Amino acid sequence: CSARATLGSYNSPLHF. The rearrangement joins TRBV20-1 to TRBJ1-6; D not resolved. The CDR3 is 16 amino acids. Trimming took off 1 base at V and 0 bases at J, with 10 bases between the two ends. Germline lookup yields CDR1 DFQATT and CDR2 SNEGSKA (reference sequence).

This clonotype was seen more than once but under ten times. The chain carries TRBV4-1 and TRBJ1-1; 7 bases align to TRBD1. This CDR3 has 16 residues. CDR1 and CDR2 (germline): MGHRA, YSYEKL. V trimming: 4 bases; J trimming: 0 bases; junction bases outside the gene matches: 8. The CDR3 nucleotides are TGCGCCAGCAGCCTTGGACAGGAGCCACTGAACACTGAAGCTTTCTTT. Protein sequence: CASSLGQEPLNTEAFF.

The genes are TRBV30 and TRBJ2-5; TRBD1 aligns across 7 bases. Gene TRBJ2-7 matches the end of the DNA better, so the J call may be wrong. Germline CDR1 GTSNPN, CDR2 SVGIG (reference sequence). The length of the CDR3 is 13 residues. CDR3: CAWSIGTVYEQYF. CDR3 bases: TGTGCCTGGAGTATAGGGACAGTTTACGAGCAGTACTTC.

The J gene is TRBJ2-6, the V gene TRBV2; D ambiguous. V lost 7 bases and J lost 4, with 14 bases in between. Germline CDR1 SNHLY, CDR2 FYNNEI. The CDR3 has 15 residues. CDR3 protein: CASISNSIGANVLTF. The CDR3 DNA sequence: TGTGCCAGCATCTCGAACAGTATCGGGGCCAACGTCCTGACTTTC.